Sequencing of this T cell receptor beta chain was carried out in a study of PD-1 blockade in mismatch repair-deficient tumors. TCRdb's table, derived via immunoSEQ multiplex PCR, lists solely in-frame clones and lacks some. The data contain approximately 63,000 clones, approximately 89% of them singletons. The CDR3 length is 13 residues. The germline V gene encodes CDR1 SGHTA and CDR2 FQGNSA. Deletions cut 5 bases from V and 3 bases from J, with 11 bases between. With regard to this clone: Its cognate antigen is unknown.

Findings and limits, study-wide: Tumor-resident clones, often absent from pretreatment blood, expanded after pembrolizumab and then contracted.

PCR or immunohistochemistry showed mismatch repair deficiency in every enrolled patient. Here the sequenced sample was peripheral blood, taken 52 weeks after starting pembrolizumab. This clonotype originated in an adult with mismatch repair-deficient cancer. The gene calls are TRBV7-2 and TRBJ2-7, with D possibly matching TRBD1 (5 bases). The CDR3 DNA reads TGTGCCAGCAGCCCTACAGACAGCTACGAGCAGTACTTC. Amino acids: CASSPTDSYEQYF.